This T cell receptor (beta chain) was documented in a study of CD8 T cells in acute hepatitis C reinfection. The protocol was immunoSEQ multiplex PCR, while the TCRdb copy is restricted to in-frame clones and leaves out a portion. The table has over 30,000 clones, approximately 83% seen once; the top ten hold about 10%. Of note for this clone: Antigen: not known.

The germline CDR1 and CDR2 sequences are LNHDA and SQIVND (reference sequence). V dropped 5 bases and J dropped 2 bases, with 10 bases sitting between them. CDR3 length: 13 residues. Time point specified: naive CD8 control sorted from an acute-time-point sample. Findings and limits, study-wide: All groups preferentially used TRBV04 and TRBV06, which was not due to overrepresentation in the naive pool. NS3-1073 specific repertoires were highly diverse across all groups. Chronically infected subjects had no follow-up NS3-1073 repertoires.

V is TRBV19 and J is TRBJ2-7; no clear D gene. Sequencing used naive CD8+ T cells from PBMCs. This TCR was recovered from a woman between 18 and 30 years old who spontaneously cleared hepatitis C infection. CDR3 sequence (DNA): TGTGCCAGTAGTCCGGCAGCAACCTACGAGCAGTACTTC. This gives the protein CASSPAATYEQYF. Full variable domain (missing parts from reference TRBV19 and TRBJ2-7): DGGITQSPKYLFRKEGQNVTLSCEQNLNHDAMYWYRQDPGQGLRLIYYSQIVNDFQKGDIAEGYSVSREKKESFPLTVTSAQKNPTAFYLCASSPAATYEQYFGPGTRLTVT.